This T cell receptor (beta chain) was documented in a study of a mutant IDH1 vaccine in newly diagnosed glioma. Looking at the study overall: Vaccines were first given 4-6 weeks after radiotherapy alone, or with temozolomide cycles. Visits V12 and V13 fell at weeks 35 and 47, respectively. Beforehand, treatment had been radiotherapy, temozolomide, or both; the majority received both.

V shed 5 bases and J 1 base; nucleotides not matched to a gene: 2. CDR1 and CDR2 (germline): LNHDA, SQIVND (reference sequence). The CDR3 length is 13 residues. As to this clone: Its antigen is still unknown.

Time point denoted: week 47, end of study. Vaccination comprised doses that each held 300 ug of mutant IDH1 20-mer peptide, plus topical imiquimod. Astrocytomas found in donors were new, WHO grade 3 or 4, IDH1-mutant and ATRX-lost. Only in-frame clones appear in the TCRdb table, and some are missing; sequencing was by immunoSEQ multiplex PCR. This sample carries 25,000 or so clones, 84% of them seen once, and the ten largest clones take approximately 2.8%. The sequence was collected from a man aged 40-50 years with glioma. The sequencing used PBMCs, collected from a glioma patient whose treatment included an IDH1 peptide vaccine. This rearrangement joins TRBV19 to TRBJ2-7; 7 bases are shared with TRBD1. CDR3 in amino acids: CASSPGQSYEQYF. DNA of the CDR3: TGTGCCAGTAGTCCGGGACAGTCCTACGAGCAGTACTTC.